One sample yielded the 27 T cell receptor beta chains listed below, sequenced in a study of cytomegalovirus exposure and HLA in healthy donors. The PCR contained 60 Vbeta and 13 Jbeta primers. Method: immunoSEQ multiplex PCR; TCRdb's copy keeps in-frame clones and lacks some. Seen here are about 130,000 clones, about 69% observed once, and the top ten hold less than 4%. Sequenced input: PBMCs. These TCRs come from a man aged 25-45 years in good health and CMV-seronegative.

This clone has more than one count but fewer than ten. The chain joins TRBV5-4 to TRBJ2-5; a possible D gene is TRBD1 (6 bases). This CDR3 region has 14 residues. V lost 7 bases, J lost 4 bases, and 17 bases lay in between. Germline V lookup: CDR1 SGHNT, CDR2 YYREEE (reference sequence). CDR3 in DNA: TGTGCCAGCGGGCAACAGGGATGGGGAGAGACCCAGTACTTC. Translated, it gives CASGQQGWGETQYF.

This clone is a singleton in its sample. V gene TRBV19 combines with J gene TRBJ1-2; 8 bases are shared with TRBD1. Unmatched junction bases numbered 4, after V lost 3 bases and J lost 7 bases. This CDR3 region has 13 residues. Germline V gene lookup returns CDR1 LNHDA and CDR2 SQIVND (reference sequence). CDR3 protein: CASSMTGAGGYTF. The CDR3 bases are TGTGCCAGTAGTATGACAGGGGCTGGTGGCTACACCTTC.

The V and J genes are TRBV6-5 and TRBJ2-5, with 11 bases that match TRBD1. CDR1 and CDR2 (germline): MNHEY, SVGAGI. This CDR3 spans 15 amino acids. With V trimmed by 0 bases and J by 4 bases, 1 base remained unmatched. In DNA, the CDR3 is TGTGCCAGCAGTTACTCGGGACAGGGGGTAGAGACCCAGTACTTC. As protein: CASSYSGQGVETQYF.

This clone was counted between two and nine times. V and J are TRBV7-2 and TRBJ2-7; D possibly corresponds to TRBD2 (6 bases). Germline-derived CDR1 and CDR2 are SGHTA and FQGNSA. This CDR3 spans 14 amino acids. Trimming took 5 bases from V and 6 from J, leaving 17 bases between them. The CDR3 coding sequence is TGTGCCAGCAGCCCCGGGAGCCCTCCTACCGAGCAGTACTTC. Its translation is CASSPGSPPTEQYF. Together with reference TRBV7-2 and TRBJ2-7, the CDR3 gives the full variable domain: GAGVSQSPSNKVTEKGKDVELRCDPISGHTALYWYRQSLGQGLEFLIYFQGNSAPDKSGLPSDRFSAERTGGSVSTLTIQRTQQEDSAVYLCASSPGSPPTEQYFGPGTRLTVT.

The chain is built from TRBV7-2 and TRBJ2-1; 10 bases line up with TRBD1. CDR3 length: 14 amino acids. V was clipped by 7 bases and J by 9 bases; unmatched bases: 9. Germline V gives CDR1 SGHTA, CDR2 FQGNSA. The CDR3 DNA sequence: TGTGCCAGCACCGGGACAGGGGCTTCATTTGAGCAGTTCTTC. Translated: CASTGTGASFEQFF.

This chain connects TRBV7-6 to TRBJ1-1; TRBD1 matches at 7 bases. The V and J ends lost 5 bases and 7 bases, in that order; junction bases with no gene match: 7. The CDR3 is 13 amino acids. The germline gives CDR1 SGHVS, CDR2 FNYEAQ. CDR3 sequence: CASSITGAFEAFF. CDR3 sequence (DNA): TGTGCCAGCAGCATTACAGGGGCTTTTGAAGCTTTCTTT.

This clone is a singleton in its sample. V is TRBV7-9 and J is TRBJ2-3; TRBD2 agrees at 16 bases. V lost 4 bases, J lost 3 bases, and 4 bases stayed unmatched. CDR3 size: 17 residues. In germline, CDR1 is SEHNR, CDR2 FQNEAQ (reference sequence). The CDR3 loop reads CASSSGLAGGVTDTQYF. The CDR3, as DNA: TGTGCCAGCAGCTCGGGACTAGCGGGGGGGGTAACAGATACGCAGTATTTT.

The V gene is TRBV28, the J gene TRBJ2-5, with D possibly being TRBD1 (5 bases). Germline V CDR1 and CDR2: MDHEN, SYDVKM. The CDR3 runs to 15 residues. Trimming shortened V by 6 bases and J by 1 base, and 15 bases separated the two germline ends. CDR3 sequence (DNA): TGTGCCAGCAGCCCCGCTGGGGCCCCCCAAGAGACCCAGTACTTC. This codes for CASSPAGAPQETQYF.

With respect to this clone: No conserved phenylalanine or tryptophan is present at the end of the CDR3, so a read error is the likely explanation. The V call is TRBV6-5, the J call TRBJ1-1; perhaps TRBD1 as D (6 bases). The CDR3 is made up of 12 amino acids. The germline V gene encodes CDR1 MNHEY and CDR2 SVGAGI. The CDR3 reads CASSSPGGQAFV. DNA of the CDR3: TGTGCAAGCAGTTCTCCCGGGGGGCAAGCTTTCGTT.

The chain links TRBV27 to TRBJ2-5; D is perhaps TRBD2 (5 bases). The V gene's germline CDR1 is MNHEY and CDR2 SMNVEV (reference sequence). V lost 4 bases, J lost 2 bases, and 5 bases lay in between. The CDR3 spans 12 residues. CDR3 nucleotide sequence: TGTGCCAGCAGTTCGGGACAAGAGACCCAGTACTTC. Its translation is CASSSGQETQYF.

The J gene is TRBJ2-7, the V gene TRBV7-9, with 9 bases lining up with TRBD1. Trimming cost V 7 bases and J 6 bases; bases outside gene matches: 13. Germline CDR1 and CDR2: SEHNR and FQNEAQ (reference sequence). This CDR3 spans 15 amino acids. CDR3: CASTMGGQGLFEQYF. As DNA, the CDR3 is TGTGCCAGCACTATGGGGGGACAGGGTTTGTTCGAGCAGTACTTC. Supplemented by reference TRBV7-9 and TRBJ2-7, the full variable domain reads DTGVSQNPRHKITKRGQNVTFRCDPISEHNRLYWYRQTLGQGPEFLTYFQNEAQLEKSRLLSDRFSAERPKGSFSTLEIQRTEQGDSAMYLCASTMGGQGLFEQYFGPGTRLTVT.

V is TRBV28 and J is TRBJ2-3; a possible D gene is TRBD1 (5 bases). V was shortened by 6 bases and J by 0 bases, with 19 bases between the two germline ends. CDR1 is MDHEN, CDR2 SYDVKM, per germline. The CDR3 totals 17 residues. CDR3 DNA sequence: TGTGCCAGCAGATTAGGGGCGCAGCAGGGTAGCACAGATACGCAGTATTTT. It yields the protein CASRLGAQQGSTDTQYF.

V and J are TRBV7-9 and TRBJ2-1; 7 bases are shared with TRBD2. Losses at the gene ends were 1 base for V and 0 bases for J; bases not matched to a gene: 12. Germline V gives CDR1 SEHNR, CDR2 FQNEAQ (reference sequence). The CDR3 has 19 amino acids. The CDR3 reads CASSLGLAVGLSSYNEQFF. For the CDR3, the DNA is TGTGCCAGCAGCTTAGGGCTAGCGGTGGGATTAAGCTCCTACAATGAGCAGTTCTTC.

This chain connects TRBV10-3 to TRBJ1-5; no firm D call. CDR1 is ENHRY, CDR2 SYGVKD, per germline. Trimming left V 2 bases short and J 3 bases short, with 11 bases between. There are 15 residues in the CDR3. The CDR3 DNA reads as TGTGCCATCAGTGAGGGGTCGGGAACCAATCAGCCCCAGCATTTT. Protein product: CAISEGSGTNQPQHF.

The chain joins TRBV6-6 to TRBJ2-1, with D perhaps TRBD2 (6 bases). The CDR3 extends over 13 amino acids. The germline V gene encodes CDR1 MNHNY and CDR2 SVGAGI (reference sequence). Deletions cut 8 bases from V and 6 bases from J, with 14 bases between. The CDR3 protein is CASRLEEGNEQFF. Here the CDR3 DNA reads TGTGCCAGCCGACTAGAGGAAGGCAATGAGCAGTTCTTC.

For the CDR3, the DNA is TGCGCCAGCAGCCAAGATTCAGTGGGCGATGAGCAGTTCTTC. Encoded protein: CASSQDSVGDEQFF. V and J are TRBV4-1 and TRBJ2-1, with unresolved D. The CDR3 consists of 14 residues. Germline lookup yields CDR1 MGHRA and CDR2 YSYEKL. Trimming left V 0 bases short and J 8 bases short, with 11 bases between.

The rearrangement joins TRBV6-6 to TRBJ1-2; maybe TRBD1 (6 bases). The germline V and J ends were trimmed by 7 bases and 3 bases, with 15 bases remaining between them. Germline-derived CDR1 and CDR2 are MNHNY and SVGAGI (reference sequence). The CDR3 sequence is 14 residues long. The CDR3 loop reads CASNGQQIYYGYTF. The CDR3 DNA sequence: TGTGCCAGCAACGGACAGCAAATTTACTATGGCTACACCTTC.

The V and J genes are TRBV30 and TRBJ1-4; D remains ambiguous. Per the germline V gene, CDR1 is GTSNPN and CDR2 is SVGIG (reference sequence). V was trimmed by 0 bases and J by 7 bases, leaving 12 bases between them. The CDR3 extends over 14 amino acids. The chain's CDR3 is CAWSVTERSEKLFF. The CDR3 DNA is TGTGCCTGGAGTGTAACCGAGCGGAGTGAAAAACTGTTTTTT.

The CDR3 coding sequence is TGTGCCAGCAAAGCCGGGGGGCACGGAAACACCATATATTTT. Its protein is CASKAGGHGNTIYF. The chain links TRBV28 to TRBJ1-3; TRBD1 might be the D (6 bases). CDR1 and CDR2 (germline): MDHEN, SYDVKM. Trimming removed 7 bases from V and 4 bases from J, with 14 bases in between. This CDR3 has 14 residues.

The V gene is TRBV6-5, the J gene TRBJ2-7, with a tentative D call TRBD2 (6 bases). This CDR3 region has 16 residues. V was shortened by 0 bases and J by 2 bases, with 14 bases between the two germline ends. The V gene's germline CDR1 is MNHEY and CDR2 SVGAGI. The CDR3 loop is CASSYSTGESTYEQYF. Here the CDR3 DNA reads TGTGCCAGCAGTTACTCTACGGGGGAGTCCACCTACGAGCAGTACTTC.

The gene calls are TRBV28 and TRBJ1-2, with a weak D call TRBD1 (5 bases). The CDR3 length is 13 residues. V shed 1 base and J shed 4 bases, with 7 bases lying between them. Germline loops: CDR1 MDHEN, CDR2 SYDVKM. CDR3: CASSLFGGYGYTF. The CDR3 coding sequence is TGTGCCAGCAGTTTATTCGGGGGCTATGGCTACACCTTC.

The V and J genes are TRBV7-6 and TRBJ1-2; D gene uncertain. The germline V and J ends were trimmed by 4 bases and 0 bases, with 6 bases remaining between them. This CDR3 has 13 amino acids. The germline V gene encodes CDR1 SGHVS and CDR2 FNYEAQ. CDR3 DNA: TGTGCCAGCAGCTCAGGCTCTAACTATGGCTACACCTTC. Amino acids: CASSSGSNYGYTF.

Worth noting for this clone: Sequence at one end of the junction differs from germline and may be a read error. The chain joins TRBV7-7 to TRBJ2-5, with a tentative D call TRBD2 (5 bases). Germline CDR1 and CDR2: SSHAT and FNYEAQ (reference sequence). This CDR3 is 13 amino acids long. The chain's CDR3 is CASSFDKAGTQYF. The CDR3 bases are TGTGCTAGCAGCTTTGACAAGGCGGGCACCCAGTACTTC.

The sample holds one count of this clone. V gene TRBV7-8 combines with J gene TRBJ1-5, with 7 bases identical to TRBD1. Germline loops: CDR1 SGHVS, CDR2 FQNEAQ. The ends lost 4 bases at V and 1 base at J; junction bases unmatched: 4. This CDR3 spans 15 amino acids. The CDR3 nucleotides read TGTGCCAGCAGCTCCGGGACAGCAAGCAATCAGCCCCAGCATTTT. Protein product: CASSSGTASNQPQHF.

The rearrangement joins TRBV6-5 to TRBJ1-5, with D perhaps matching TRBD1 (5 bases). V lost 6 bases, J lost 6 bases, and 12 bases lay in between. From germline, CDR1 is MNHEY and CDR2 SVGAGI. The length of the CDR3 is 13 residues. The CDR3 is CASSRTRGQPQHF. The CDR3 nucleotides read TGTGCCAGCAGCAGGACAAGGGGTCAGCCCCAGCATTTT.

The chain links TRBV7-2 to TRBJ1-5; no firm D call. Per germline, CDR1 SGHTA and CDR2 FQGNSA. V lost 1 base and J lost 6, with 10 bases in between. CDR3 length: 14 residues. CDR3 in amino acids: CASSLVAEGQPQHF. The CDR3 bases are TGTGCCAGCAGCTTAGTGGCGGAAGGTCAGCCCCAGCATTTT.

This chain connects TRBV9 to TRBJ2-5, with 7 bases fitting TRBD2. Germline CDR1 SGDLS, CDR2 YYNGEE. Trimming at V came to 4 bases and at J to 7 bases, leaving 7 bases not matched to a gene. The CDR3 spans 13 residues. CDR3 sequence reads: CASSQSGVGTQYF. The DNA of the CDR3 is TGTGCCAGCAGCCAGAGCGGGGTCGGGACCCAGTACTTC.